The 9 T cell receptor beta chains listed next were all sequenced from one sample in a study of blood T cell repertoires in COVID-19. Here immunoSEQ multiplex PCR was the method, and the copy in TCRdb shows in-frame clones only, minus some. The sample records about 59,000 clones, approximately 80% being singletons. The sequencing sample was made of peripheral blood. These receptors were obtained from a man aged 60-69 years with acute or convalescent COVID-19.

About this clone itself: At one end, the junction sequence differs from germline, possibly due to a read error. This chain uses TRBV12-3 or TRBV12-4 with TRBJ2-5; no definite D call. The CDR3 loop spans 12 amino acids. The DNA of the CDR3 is TGTGCCAGCAGTTTCCCGAGAGAGGCCCAGTACTTC. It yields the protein CASSFPREAQYF.

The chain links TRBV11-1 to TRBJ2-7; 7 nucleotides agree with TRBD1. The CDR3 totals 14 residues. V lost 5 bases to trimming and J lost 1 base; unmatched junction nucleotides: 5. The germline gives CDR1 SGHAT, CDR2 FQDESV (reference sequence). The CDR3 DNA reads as TGTGCCAGCAGCCGGGACAGATTTTCCTACGAGCAGTACTTC. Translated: CASSRDRFSYEQYF. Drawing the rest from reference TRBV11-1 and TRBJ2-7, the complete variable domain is EAEVAQSPRYKITEKSQAVAFWCDPISGHATLYWYRQILGQGPELLVQFQDESVVDDSQLPKDRFSAERLKGVDSTLKIQPAELGDSAMYLCASSRDRFSYEQYFGPGTRLTVT.

CDR3 in amino acids: CASSLSGTGAYEQYF. The CDR3 nucleotides are TGTGCCAGCAGCTTGAGCGGGACAGGGGCCTACGAGCAGTACTTC. The chain recombines TRBV5-6 with TRBJ2-7; TRBD1 aligns across 10 bases. CDR1 is SGHDT and CDR2 is YYEEEE in the germline V gene. V lost 1 base, J lost 2 bases, and 3 bases stayed unmatched. The CDR3 runs to 15 residues.

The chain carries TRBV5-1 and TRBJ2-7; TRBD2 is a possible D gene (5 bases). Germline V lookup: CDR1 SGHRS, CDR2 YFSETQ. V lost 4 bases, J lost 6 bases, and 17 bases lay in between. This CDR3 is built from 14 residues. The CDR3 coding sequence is TGCGCCAGCAGCATGTCAACACTAGTCTCCGAGCAGTACTTC. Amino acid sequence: CASSMSTLVSEQYF.

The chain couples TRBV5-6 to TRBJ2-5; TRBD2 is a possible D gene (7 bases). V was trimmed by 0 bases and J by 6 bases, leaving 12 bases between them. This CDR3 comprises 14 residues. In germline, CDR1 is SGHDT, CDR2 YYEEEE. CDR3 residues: CASSLVGGQKTQYF. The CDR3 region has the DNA TGTGCCAGCAGCTTGGTCGGGGGGCAAAAGACCCAGTACTTC.

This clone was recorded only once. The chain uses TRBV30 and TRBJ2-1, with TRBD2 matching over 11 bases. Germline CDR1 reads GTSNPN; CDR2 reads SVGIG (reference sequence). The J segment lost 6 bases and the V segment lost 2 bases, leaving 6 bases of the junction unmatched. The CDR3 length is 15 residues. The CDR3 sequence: CAWSPLAGARNEQFF. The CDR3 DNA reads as TGTGCCTGGAGTCCACTAGCGGGGGCACGCAATGAGCAGTTCTTC.

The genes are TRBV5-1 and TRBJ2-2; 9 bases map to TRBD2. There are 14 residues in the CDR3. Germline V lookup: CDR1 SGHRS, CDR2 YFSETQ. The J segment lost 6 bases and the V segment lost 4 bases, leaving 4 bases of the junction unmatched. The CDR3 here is CASSLSGGPGELFF. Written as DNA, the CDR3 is TGCGCCAGCAGCCTGAGCGGGGGGCCCGGGGAGCTGTTTTTT.

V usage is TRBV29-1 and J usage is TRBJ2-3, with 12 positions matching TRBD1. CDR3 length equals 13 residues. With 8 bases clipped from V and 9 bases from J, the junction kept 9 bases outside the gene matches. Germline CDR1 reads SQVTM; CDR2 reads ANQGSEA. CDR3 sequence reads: CSFSGTGGFTQYF. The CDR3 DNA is TGCAGCTTTTCCGGGACAGGGGGCTTCACGCAGTATTTT.

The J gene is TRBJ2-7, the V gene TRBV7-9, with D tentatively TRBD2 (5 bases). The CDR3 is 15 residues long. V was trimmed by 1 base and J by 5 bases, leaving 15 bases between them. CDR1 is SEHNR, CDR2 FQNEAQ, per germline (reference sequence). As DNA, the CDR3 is TGTGCCAGCAGCTTAGTCGGAGGAGTGGCCCACGAGCAGTACTTC. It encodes CASSLVGGVAHEQYF. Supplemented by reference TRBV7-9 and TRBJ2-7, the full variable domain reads DTGVSQNPRHKITKRGQNVTFRCDPISEHNRLYWYRQTLGQGPEFLTYFQNEAQLEKSRLLSDRFSAERPKGSFSTLEIQRTEQGDSAMYLCASSLVGGVAHEQYFGPGTRLTVT.